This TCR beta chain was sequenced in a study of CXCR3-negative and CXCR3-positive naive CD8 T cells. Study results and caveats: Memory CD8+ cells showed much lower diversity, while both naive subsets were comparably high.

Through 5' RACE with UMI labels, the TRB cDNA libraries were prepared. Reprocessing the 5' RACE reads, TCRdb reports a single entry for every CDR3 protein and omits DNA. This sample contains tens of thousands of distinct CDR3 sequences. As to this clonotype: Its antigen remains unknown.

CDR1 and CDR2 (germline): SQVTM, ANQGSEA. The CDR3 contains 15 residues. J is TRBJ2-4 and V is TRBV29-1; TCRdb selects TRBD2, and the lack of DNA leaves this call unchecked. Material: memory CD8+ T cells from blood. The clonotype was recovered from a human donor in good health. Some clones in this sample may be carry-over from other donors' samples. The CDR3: CSVDLLEGFENIQYF.